The entry below describes one T cell receptor beta chain. The sample comes from a study of blood T cell repertoires in COVID-19. Overall study: The cDNA or gDNA used as material had been derived from T cells, B-cell-depleted T cells, or PBMCs.

Germline trimming cut 3 bases from V and 2 bases from J; bases unmatched to any gene: 3. The CDR3 has 14 amino acids. Germline V CDR1 and CDR2: MNHNS, SASEGT. Study processing details: Estimation of nucleated cell counts was performed using reference gene primer amplification. Clones were sequenced by immunoSEQ multiplex PCR, and TCRdb holds only the in-frame ones, with some missing. Clonal size and the V and J genes are those of that table, whereas D and trimming came from the DNA. This table has some 120,000 clones, around 83% appearing once. The TCR sequence derives from a man older than 75 with active or convalescent COVID-19. This chain joins TRBV6-1 and TRBJ2-7; TRBD2 agrees at 8 bases. The specimen was peripheral blood. The CDR3 loop is CASSEPGGAYEQYF. The DNA for the CDR3 is TGTGCCAGCAGTGAGCCGGGGGGGGCCTACGAGCAGTACTTC.